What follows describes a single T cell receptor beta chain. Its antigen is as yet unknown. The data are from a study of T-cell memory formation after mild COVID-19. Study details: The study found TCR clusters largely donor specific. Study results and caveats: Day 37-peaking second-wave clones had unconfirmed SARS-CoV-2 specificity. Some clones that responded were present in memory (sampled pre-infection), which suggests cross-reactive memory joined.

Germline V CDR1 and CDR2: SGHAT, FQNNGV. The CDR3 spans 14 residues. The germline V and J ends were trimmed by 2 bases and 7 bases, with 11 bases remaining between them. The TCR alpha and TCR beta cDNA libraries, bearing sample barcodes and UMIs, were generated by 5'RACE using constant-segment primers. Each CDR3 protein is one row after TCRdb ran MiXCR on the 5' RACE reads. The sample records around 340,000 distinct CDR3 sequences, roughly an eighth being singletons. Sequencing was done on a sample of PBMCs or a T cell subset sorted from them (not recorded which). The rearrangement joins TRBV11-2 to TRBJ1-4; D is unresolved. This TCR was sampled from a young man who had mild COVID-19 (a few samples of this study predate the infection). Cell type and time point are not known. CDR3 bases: TGTGCCAGCAGCTTATTTGGGTCTGGTGAAAAACTGTTTTTT. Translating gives CASSLFGSGEKLFF.